The 26 T cell receptor beta chains below were found in one sample sequenced in a study of early T cells in non-severe SARS-CoV-2 infection. MiXCR, applied by TCRdb to the 5' RACE reads, yields one record per CDR3 protein. The table has 25,000 to 40,000 distinct CDR3 sequences, approximately 4.4% seen once. Input material: whole blood. These receptors originate from an adult who was a healthcare worker with PCR-confirmed SARS-CoV-2 infection or an uninfected control (not recorded which).

This rearrangement joins TRBV4-1 to TRBJ2-7, with D uncertain. Germline CDR1 and CDR2: MGHRA and YSYEKL. This CDR3 has 14 amino acids. Trimming removed 1 base from V and 2 bases from J, with 9 bases in between. The CDR3 region has the DNA TGCGCCAGCAGCCAAGGGGCCCATACCTACGAGCAGTACTTC. Amino acids: CASSQGAHTYEQYF.

This clonotype has ten or more counts. CDR3: CASSLDRGSGETQYF. In nucleotides, the CDR3 is TGTGCCAGCAGCTTGGACAGGGGTTCGGGAGAGACCCAGTACTTC. The rearrangement joins TRBV5-4 to TRBJ2-5, with 7 bases matching TRBD1. There are 15 residues in the CDR3. Germline assignment: CDR1 SGHNT and CDR2 YYREEE (reference sequence). With V trimmed by 0 bases and J by 4 bases, 6 bases remained unmatched. Based on the CDR3 plus reference TRBV5-4 and TRBJ2-5, the full variable domain is ETGVTQSPTHLIKTRGQQVTLRCSSQSGHNTVSWYQQALGQGPQFIFQYYREEENGRGNFPPRFSGLQFPNYSSELNVNALELDDSALYLCASSLDRGSGETQYFGPGTRLLVL.

This clonotype was recorded at least ten times. The V gene is TRBV5-4, the J gene TRBJ1-6, with TRBD1 matching over 7 bases. The CDR3 totals 14 residues. Germline values: CDR1 SGHNT, CDR2 YYREEE (reference sequence). V dropped 1 base and J dropped 8; count of bases not matched to a gene: 3. The CDR3 nucleotides are TGTGCCAGCAGCTTGACGACAGGGTATTCACCCCTCCACTTT. Protein sequence: CASSLTTGYSPLHF.

This clonotype occurred a few times. J is TRBJ2-5 and V is TRBV3-1; TRBD2 matches 11 bases. The germline V gene has CDR1 LGHDT and CDR2 YNNKEL (reference sequence). The CDR3 consists of 16 residues. The V segment lost 4 bases and the J segment 4 bases; nucleotides outside the gene matches: 8. Written as DNA, the CDR3 is TGTGCCAGCAGCCCCTTAGCGGGGGGGCTGAGAGAGACCCAGTACTTC. Amino acids: CASSPLAGGLRETQYF.

This clonotype was counted many times. This sequence joins TRBV6-5 and TRBJ1-5; possible D gene TRBD1, 5 bases. V lost 5 bases to trimming and J lost 2 bases, with 16 bases between them. The CDR3 runs 16 residues. From germline, CDR1 is MNHEY and CDR2 SVGAGI. The chain's CDR3 is CASSLTGGAGNQPQHF. The CDR3 DNA sequence: TGTGCCAGCAGTCTCACGGGAGGGGCAGGCAATCAGCCCCAGCATTTT.

This clonotype was observed at least ten times. The rearrangement uses TRBV5-1 and TRBJ1-1; TRBD1 is a possible D gene (5 bases). V was cut by 2 bases and J by 1 base, with 12 bases left in between. CDR3 length equals 15 residues. Per the germline V gene, CDR1 is SGHRS and CDR2 is YFSETQ. The CDR3 loop is CASSFGQGRNTEAFF. The CDR3 DNA follows: TGCGCCAGCAGCTTTGGTCAGGGAAGGAACACTGAAGCTTTCTTT.

The chain carries TRBV6-5 and TRBJ2-1; TRBD2 matches at 9 bases. The ends lost 2 bases at V and 8 bases at J; junction bases unmatched: 4. Germline V CDR1 and CDR2: MNHEY, SVGAGI. CDR3 length: 14 residues. CDR3 protein: CASSYGTSNHEQFF. Here the CDR3 DNA reads TGTGCCAGCAGTTACGGGACTAGCAACCATGAGCAGTTCTTC.

Here the CDR3 DNA reads TGTGCCAGCAGTTCCCTAGCGGGGGGGCCTGGGGCCAACGTCCTGACTTTC. Its translation: CASSSLAGGPGANVLTF. This chain uses TRBV6-6 with TRBJ2-6; 12 positions match TRBD2. Germline CDR1 reads MNHNY; CDR2 reads SVGAGI (reference sequence). This CDR3 is 17 amino acids long. The ends lost 4 bases at V and 2 bases at J; junction bases unmatched: 3.

This chain connects TRBV20-1 to TRBJ2-7; 9 bases are a match to TRBD1. J gave up 4 bases and V 8 bases, and 9 bases lay outside the gene matches. The CDR3 is 13 amino acids. Germline V lookup: CDR1 DFQATT, CDR2 SNEGSKA (reference sequence). The CDR3 nucleotides are TGCAGTACGGACAGGGGTCAACCGTACGAGCAGTACTTC. It translates to CSTDRGQPYEQYF.

Ten or more counts support this clonotype. This sequence joins TRBV29-1 and TRBJ1-1; TRBD1 is a possible D gene (5 bases). CDR3 length: 13 residues. Germline V gene data show CDR1 as SQVTM and CDR2 as ANQGSEA. Trimming shortened V by 4 bases and J by 1 base, and 10 bases separated the two germline ends. CDR3 protein: CSVVGQRNTEAFF. In DNA form, the CDR3 reads TGCAGCGTTGTGGGGCAGAGGAACACTGAAGCTTTCTTT.

The sample holds a few counts of this clonotype. This rearrangement joins TRBV6-2 or TRBV6-3 to TRBJ2-7; D is undetermined. CDR1 and CDR2 (germline): MNHEY, SVGEGT. The V end lost 9 bases, the J end lost 2 bases, and 14 bases lay between the germline ends. This CDR3 is 13 amino acids long. CDR3 in amino acids: CASSPGEPYEQYF. The CDR3 region has the DNA TGTGCCAGTTCCCCGGGCGAGCCCTACGAGCAGTACTTC.

This clonotype was counted at least ten times. The CDR3 loop reads CASSQGQGHLNTEAFF. The CDR3 DNA follows: TGCGCCAGCAGCCAAGGACAGGGGCACTTGAACACTGAAGCTTTCTTT. This chain links TRBV4-1 with TRBJ1-1; 8 bases map to TRBD1. V dropped 1 base and J dropped 0; count of bases not matched to a gene: 4. This CDR3 is 16 amino acids long. CDR1 is MGHRA, CDR2 YSYEKL, per germline.

This clonotype was recorded at least ten times. This chain uses TRBV7-2 with TRBJ1-2; D gene ambiguous. The CDR3 totals 13 residues. CDR1 and CDR2 from the germline V gene are SGHTA and FQGNSA. Trimming removed 1 base from V and 1 base from J, with 4 bases in between. The CDR3 loop is CASSLVVNYGYTF. As DNA, the CDR3 is TGTGCCAGCAGCTTAGTGGTTAACTATGGCTACACCTTC.

This clonotype occurred many times. V usage is TRBV25-1 and J usage is TRBJ2-7; D is possibly TRBD1 (5 bases). CDR3 length: 14 residues. Between the trimmed V and J ends, which lost 2 bases and 3 bases, there was a span of 11 bases. Germline V lookup: CDR1 MGHDK, CDR2 SYGVNS. CDR3 loop: CASSEQRQSYEQYF. CDR3 DNA sequence: TGTGCCAGCAGTGAACAGAGACAGAGCTACGAGCAGTACTTC.

This clonotype was observed at least ten times. The gene calls are TRBV28 and TRBJ1-5, with D unclear. CDR3 length: 15 amino acids. Between the trimmed V and J ends, which lost 2 bases and 1 base, there was a span of 9 bases. The germline gives CDR1 MDHEN, CDR2 SYDVKM. CDR3 coding DNA: TGTGCCAGCAGTTTAGCCCGGCACAGCAATCAGCCCCAGCATTTT. Encoded protein: CASSLARHSNQPQHF. Variable domain in full (rest from reference TRBV28 and TRBJ1-5): DVKVTQSSRYLVKRTGEKVFLECVQDMDHENMFWYRQDPGLGLRLIYFSYDVKMKEKGDIPEGYSVSREKKERFSLILESASTNQTSMYLCASSLARHSNQPQHFGDGTRLSIL.

The rearrangement uses TRBV20-1 and TRBJ2-6; no firm D call. CDR3 length: 14 residues. The germline V and J ends were trimmed by 2 bases and 0 bases, with 5 bases remaining between them. CDR1 is DFQATT, CDR2 SNEGSKA, per germline (reference sequence). CDR3 sequence reads: CSARRLSGANVLTF. In nucleotides, the CDR3 is TGCAGTGCTAGAAGACTCTCTGGGGCCAACGTCCTGACTTTC.

This clonotype was seen more than once but under ten times. The V and J genes are TRBV7-6 and TRBJ1-2, with a possible D match to TRBD1 (6 bases). Germline values: CDR1 SGHVS, CDR2 FNYEAQ. V dropped 5 bases and J dropped 4 bases, with 11 bases sitting between them. The CDR3 totals 13 residues. The CDR3 spells CASSATGGYGYTF. CDR3 nucleotide sequence: TGTGCCAGCAGCGCGACAGGAGGCTATGGCTACACCTTC.

This clonotype was seen at least ten times. The J gene is TRBJ1-1, the V gene TRBV7-9, with 8 bases identical to TRBD1. The CDR3 has 14 residues. With V trimmed by 5 bases and J by 1 base, 3 bases remained unmatched. Germline CDR1 and CDR2: SEHNR and FQNEAQ (reference sequence). Written as DNA, the CDR3 is TGTGCCAGCAGCCGGACAGGGCAGAACACTGAAGCTTTCTTT. Translating it yields CASSRTGQNTEAFF.

This clonotype was seen ten or more times. The chain carries TRBV28 and TRBJ1-2; a possible D gene is TRBD1 (6 bases). The germline V and J ends were trimmed by 11 bases and 0 bases, with 16 bases remaining between them. This CDR3 contains 14 residues. Germline CDR1 and CDR2: MDHEN and SYDVKM. The CDR3: CAAEQGTTNYGYTF. The CDR3 DNA sequence: TGTGCCGCCGAACAGGGAACGACTAACTATGGCTACACCTTC.

This clonotype was counted ten times or more. The genes are TRBV30 and TRBJ1-5, with TRBD1 as a possible D gene (5 bases). The CDR3 contains 15 residues. The germline V gene encodes CDR1 GTSNPN and CDR2 SVGIG (reference sequence). Trimming stripped 4 bases from V and 3 bases from J, with 16 bases between. As DNA, the CDR3 is TGTGCCTGGAAAGGAGGAGGGGCATTCAATCAGCCCCAGCATTTT. It encodes CAWKGGGAFNQPQHF.

This clonotype was seen a few times. The chain couples TRBV20-1 to TRBJ1-5; possible D gene TRBD1, 5 bases. Trimming removed 6 bases at V and 5 bases at J, with 14 bases between. The germline V gene encodes CDR1 DFQATT and CDR2 SNEGSKA (reference sequence). The CDR3 extends over 13 amino acids. CDR3 sequence (DNA): TGCAGTGCCTGGGACCGACCAGATCAGCCCCAGCATTTT. It translates to CSAWDRPDQPQHF.

The table lists this clonotype with many counts. This sequence joins TRBV7-6 and TRBJ2-1; maybe TRBD1 (6 bases). CDR3 size: 15 residues. Germline CDR1 and CDR2: SGHVS and FNYEAQ. The germline V and J ends were trimmed by 4 bases and 6 bases, with 16 bases remaining between them. The CDR3 DNA is TGTGCCAGCAGCTCCGGGCAGGGGATCATCAATGAGCAGTTCTTC. Its protein is CASSSGQGIINEQFF.

The V gene is TRBV7-8, the J gene TRBJ2-1, with D possibly being TRBD2 (7 bases). This CDR3 is 14 amino acids long. CDR1 and CDR2 from the germline V gene are SGHVS and FQNEAQ. Trimming cost V 2 bases and J 10 bases, with 15 bases left between them. CDR3 residues: CASSLYGGGGEQFF. In nucleotides, the CDR3 is TGTGCCAGCAGCTTATATGGGGGCGGGGGCGAGCAGTTCTTC.

This clonotype was seen more than once but under ten times. The chain combines TRBV4-1 with TRBJ1-4; TRBD1 matches at 7 bases. V lost 1 base to trimming and J lost 8 bases; unmatched junction nucleotides: 4. Germline V gene data show CDR1 as MGHRA and CDR2 as YSYEKL. The CDR3 has 14 residues. The CDR3 reads CASSQVGTVEKLFF. CDR3 coding DNA: TGCGCCAGCAGCCAAGTCGGGACAGTCGAAAAACTGTTTTTT.

This clonotype is medium-sized. The chain is built from TRBV19 and TRBJ2-7, with TRBD1 matching over 8 bases. This CDR3 region has 15 residues. The germline gives CDR1 LNHDA, CDR2 SQIVND (reference sequence). Unmatched junction bases numbered 5, after V lost 3 bases and J lost 1 base. The CDR3 nucleotides are TGTGCCAGTAGTATTGGACAGGGAACATCCTACGAGCAGTACTTC. It specifies CASSIGQGTSYEQYF. Combining the CDR3 with reference TRBV19 and TRBJ2-7 gives the whole variable domain DGGITQSPKYLFRKEGQNVTLSCEQNLNHDAMYWYRQDPGQGLRLIYYSQIVNDFQKGDIAEGYSVSREKKESFPLTVTSAQKNPTAFYLCASSIGQGTSYEQYFGPGTRLTVT.

This clonotype has a count of ten or more. This chain joins TRBV5-1 and TRBJ1-1; D possibly corresponds to TRBD1 (6 bases). Trimming shortened V by 3 bases and J by 3 bases, and 12 bases separated the two germline ends. The CDR3 has 14 residues. Germline CDR1 and CDR2: SGHRS and YFSETQ. The CDR3 loop is CASSSRGGYTEAFF. As DNA, the CDR3 is TGCGCCAGCAGCTCCAGGGGTGGATACACTGAAGCTTTCTTT.